Each of the 15 T cell receptor beta chains below was sequenced from the same sample in a study of Graves' ophthalmopathy and Graves' hyperthyroidism. Researchers took RNA transcripts and amplified TCR beta CDR3 regions from them. HTBI primers were used in a first-round RT-PCR, which preceded a second-round multiplex PCR. TCRdb ran MiXCR on the multiplex PCR reads and lists one entry per CDR3 protein. The sample carries 620,000 or so distinct CDR3 sequences, about a fifth recorded once. Sequencing used peripheral blood. These receptor sequences come from a woman between 18 and 29 years old with stable Graves' hyperthyroidism. Some clones in this sample may be carry-over from other donors' samples.

This clonotype was recorded many times. The rearrangement joins TRBV6-1 to TRBJ1-6, with D perhaps TRBD1 (5 bases). The CDR3 is 12 residues long. Germline V gives CDR1 MNHNS, CDR2 SASEGT. With 6 bases removed from V and 10 bases from J, the gap between germline ends came to 10 bases. The CDR3 is CASRQGGSPLHF. The CDR3 region has the DNA TGTGCCAGCAGGCAGGGTGGCTCACCCCTCCACTTT.

In its sample, this clonotype was seen a few times. V is TRBV3-1 and J is TRBJ2-7, with D unclear. The germline gives CDR1 LGHDT, CDR2 YNNKEL (reference sequence). Trimming took 0 bases from V and 0 from J, leaving 9 bases between them. This CDR3 comprises 15 residues. CDR3 bases: TGTGCCAGCAGCCAAGAAGCAGGTGGCTCCTACGAGCAGTACTTC. Encoded protein: CASSQEAGGSYEQYF.

This clonotype was recorded many times. The chain joins TRBV6-1 to TRBJ1-5; D might be TRBD1 (6 bases). Germline CDR1 and CDR2: MNHNS and SASEGT. Trimming pared 2 bases from V and 3 bases from J, leaving 14 bases between. The CDR3 contains 16 residues. The CDR3 nucleotides read TGTGCCAGCAGTGAAAGGCGGGGGGCTCACAATCAGCCCCAGCATTTT. It translates to CASSERRGAHNQPQHF.

This clonotype came up many times. This chain uses TRBV30 with TRBJ2-7, with a weak D call TRBD2 (6 bases). Germline-derived CDR1 and CDR2 are GTSNPN and SVGIG (reference sequence). The CDR3 sequence is 13 residues long. The V end was cut by 2 bases, the J end by 2 bases, with 10 bases between. The CDR3 here is CAWSQTSTYEQYF. The CDR3 DNA reads as TGTGCCTGGAGTCAGACTAGTACCTACGAGCAGTACTTC.

This clonotype appeared many times. The CDR3: CSAYPTSGGPEGETQYF. The CDR3 nucleotides are TGCAGTGCTTACCCGACTAGCGGGGGCCCCGAGGGAGAGACCCAGTACTTC. The gene calls are TRBV20-1 and TRBJ2-5; 12 nucleotides agree with TRBD2. This CDR3 spans 17 amino acids. Germline V gives CDR1 DFQATT, CDR2 SNEGSKA (reference sequence). Unmatched junction bases numbered 14, after V lost 5 bases and J lost 4 bases.

This clonotype showed up many times. The genes are TRBV12-3 or TRBV12-4 and TRBJ2-7, with 9 bases aligning to TRBD2. The CDR3 spans 15 residues. J lost 0 bases, V lost 4 bases, and 4 bases had no gene match. The CDR3: CASSSSSGTSYEQYF. Written as DNA, the CDR3 is TGTGCCAGCAGTTCTTCTAGCGGGACCTCCTACGAGCAGTACTTC.

There are many counts of this clonotype. The CDR3 here is CASTAGSGQPQHF. The CDR3, as DNA: TGTGCCAGCACCGCGGGGTCGGGGCAGCCCCAGCATTTT. The chain uses TRBV12-3 or TRBV12-4 and TRBJ1-5; D gene unclear. Trimming stripped 7 bases from V and 7 bases from J, with 14 bases between. The CDR3 is 13 residues long.

This clonotype was seen many times. V usage is TRBV28 and J usage is TRBJ1-5; 9 bases line up with TRBD1. J lost 0 bases, V lost 6 bases, and 6 bases had no gene match. Germline-derived CDR1 and CDR2 are MDHEN and SYDVKM. The CDR3 contains 16 residues. CDR3 in DNA: TGTGCCAGCAGCCGGGACAGGGCGTATAGCAATCAGCCCCAGCATTTT. Protein sequence: CASSRDRAYSNQPQHF.

The J gene is TRBJ2-5, the V gene TRBV2, with D perhaps given as TRBD1 or TRBD2 (5 bases each). CDR1 and CDR2 from the germline V gene are SNHLY and FYNNEI. Trimming cost V 11 bases and J 4 bases, with 14 bases left between them. The CDR3 length is 12 residues. The CDR3 nucleotides are TGTGCCGTTGGGACGCTGCGAGAGACCCAGTACTTC. It translates to CAVGTLRETQYF.

This clonotype was seen ten or more times. The chain is built from TRBV11-2 and TRBJ1-3; TRBD1 is a possible D gene (5 bases). The V gene lost 4 bases and the J gene lost 1 base, with 14 bases spanning the gap. Germline-derived CDR1 and CDR2 are SGHAT and FQNNGV. The CDR3 is made up of 16 amino acids. CDR3 sequence reads: CASSSTGRRSGNTIYF. CDR3 nucleotide sequence: TGTGCCAGCAGCTCAACGGGACGAAGATCTGGAAACACCATATATTTT.

The table lists this clonotype with many counts. V usage is TRBV11-3 and J usage is TRBJ1-1, with D unclear. In germline, CDR1 is SGHNT, CDR2 YENEEA. V lost 5 bases and J lost 10, with 14 bases in between. The CDR3 totals 12 residues. The CDR3 reads CASSLGPSPAFF. Written as DNA, the CDR3 is TGTGCCAGCAGCCTAGGACCGTCTCCAGCTTTCTTT.

This clonotype was seen at least ten times. V and J are TRBV7-8 and TRBJ2-7; D gene uncertain. Trimming took 0 bases from V and 7 from J, leaving 19 bases between them. Germline CDR1 SGHVS, CDR2 FQNEAQ. This CDR3 contains 16 residues. The CDR3 nucleotides read TGTGCCAGCAGCTTAGCGAAGGCCCCGGGCCTTGGAGAGCAGTACTTC. Translated, it gives CASSLAKAPGLGEQYF.

The table lists this clonotype with many counts. CDR3 amino acids: CAISESFLEGQNTGELFF. The DNA for the CDR3 is TGTGCCATCAGTGAGTCGTTTTTGGAGGGGCAGAACACCGGGGAGCTGTTTTTT. The chain couples TRBV10-3 to TRBJ2-2; the D gene is possibly TRBD2 (6 bases). The V gene's germline CDR1 is ENHRY and CDR2 SYGVKD. V lost 0 bases, J lost 1 base, and 15 bases lay in between. CDR3 length: 18 residues.

Many counts were recorded for this clonotype. The V gene is TRBV12-3 or TRBV12-4, the J gene TRBJ1-6; no clear D gene. There are 17 residues in the CDR3. The V gene lost 5 bases and the J gene lost 10 bases, with 24 bases spanning the gap. The DNA for the CDR3 is TGTGCCAGCAGTCTAGGGCAGTTCGGGAGAAAGGGATCACCCCTCCACTTT. Its protein is CASSLGQFGRKGSPLHF.

J is TRBJ2-2 and V is TRBV5-1; TRBD2 aligns across 8 bases. V shed 4 bases and J 3 bases; nucleotides not matched to a gene: 11. This CDR3 has 17 residues. Germline CDR1 SGHRS, CDR2 YFSETQ. CDR3 residues: CASSPPGGGIDTGELFF. CDR3 DNA sequence: TGCGCCAGCAGCCCGCCGGGGGGGGGGATCGACACCGGGGAGCTGTTTTTT.